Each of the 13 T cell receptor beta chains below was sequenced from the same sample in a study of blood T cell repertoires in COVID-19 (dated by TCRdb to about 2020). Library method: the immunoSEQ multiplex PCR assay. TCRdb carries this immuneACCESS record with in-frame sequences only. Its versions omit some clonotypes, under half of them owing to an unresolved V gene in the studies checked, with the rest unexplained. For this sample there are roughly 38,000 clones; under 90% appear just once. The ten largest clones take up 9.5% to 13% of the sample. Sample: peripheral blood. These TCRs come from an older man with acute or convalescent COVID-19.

This CDR3 reads CASSFGTSETDTQYF. The CDR3 nucleotides read TGTGCCAGCAGCTTCGGGACTTCGGAGACAGATACGCAGTATTTT. This rearrangement joins TRBV11-3 to TRBJ2-3, with a weak D call TRBD2 (6 bases). The CDR3 covers 15 residues. The germline V gene has CDR1 SGHNT and CDR2 YENEEA. The V gene lost 3 bases and the J gene lost 3 bases, with 13 bases spanning the gap.

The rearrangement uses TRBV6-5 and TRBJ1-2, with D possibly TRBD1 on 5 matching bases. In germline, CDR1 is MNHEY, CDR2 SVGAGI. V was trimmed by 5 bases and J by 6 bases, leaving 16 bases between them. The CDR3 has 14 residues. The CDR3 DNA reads TGTGCCAGCAGTCGCGCAGGGTTAGGGGATGGCTACACCTTC. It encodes CASSRAGLGDGYTF.

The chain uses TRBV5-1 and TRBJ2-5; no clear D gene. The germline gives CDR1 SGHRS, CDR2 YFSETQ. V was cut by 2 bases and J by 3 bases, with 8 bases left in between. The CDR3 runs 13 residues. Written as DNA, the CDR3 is TGCGCCAGCAGCTTCTCCGTTAAAGAGACCCAGTACTTC. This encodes CASSFSVKETQYF.

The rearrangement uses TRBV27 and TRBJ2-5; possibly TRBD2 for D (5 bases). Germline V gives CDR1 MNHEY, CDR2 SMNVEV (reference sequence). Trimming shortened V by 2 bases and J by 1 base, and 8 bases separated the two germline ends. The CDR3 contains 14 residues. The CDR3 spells CASSLAGLQETQYF. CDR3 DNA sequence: TGTGCCAGCAGTTTAGCGGGCCTCCAAGAGACCCAGTACTTC.

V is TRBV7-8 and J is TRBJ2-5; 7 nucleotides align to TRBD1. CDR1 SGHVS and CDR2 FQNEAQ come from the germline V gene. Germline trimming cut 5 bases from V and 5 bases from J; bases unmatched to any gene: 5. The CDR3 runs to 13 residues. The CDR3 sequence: CASSPQTGETQYF. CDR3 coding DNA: TGTGCCAGCAGCCCGCAGACAGGGGAGACCCAGTACTTC.

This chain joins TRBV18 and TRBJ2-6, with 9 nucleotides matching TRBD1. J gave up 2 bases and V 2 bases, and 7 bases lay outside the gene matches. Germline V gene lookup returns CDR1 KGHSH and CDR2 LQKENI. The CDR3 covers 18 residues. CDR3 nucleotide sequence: TGTGCCAGCTCACCAATAGTCACAGGGGGCGCTGGGGCCAACGTCCTGACTTTC. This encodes CASSPIVTGGAGANVLTF.

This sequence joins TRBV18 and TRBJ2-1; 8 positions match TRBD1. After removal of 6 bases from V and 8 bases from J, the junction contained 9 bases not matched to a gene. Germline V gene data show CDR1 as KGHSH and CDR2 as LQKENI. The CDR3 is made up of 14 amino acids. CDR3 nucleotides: TGTGCCAGCTCTCCAGGACAGGGCGGGCATGAGCAGTTCTTC. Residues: CASSPGQGGHEQFF.

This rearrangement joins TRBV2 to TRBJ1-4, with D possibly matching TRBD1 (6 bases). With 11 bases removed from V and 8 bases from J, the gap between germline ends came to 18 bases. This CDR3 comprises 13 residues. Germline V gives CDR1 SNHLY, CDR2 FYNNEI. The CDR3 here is CASSGGREEKLFF. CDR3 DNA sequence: TGTGCCTCCTCGGGGGGGCGGGAAGAAAAACTGTTTTTT.

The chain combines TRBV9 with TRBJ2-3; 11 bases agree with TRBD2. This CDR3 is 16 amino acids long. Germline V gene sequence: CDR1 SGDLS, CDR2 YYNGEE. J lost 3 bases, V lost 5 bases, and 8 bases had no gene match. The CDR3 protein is CASSRLAGSLTDTQYF. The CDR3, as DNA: TGTGCCAGCAGTCGACTAGCGGGATCCTTAACAGATACGCAGTATTTT.

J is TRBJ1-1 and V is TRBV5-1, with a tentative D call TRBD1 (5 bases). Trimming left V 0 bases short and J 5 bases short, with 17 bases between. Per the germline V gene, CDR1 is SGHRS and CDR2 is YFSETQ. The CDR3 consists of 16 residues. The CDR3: CASSLGGVTSGTEAFF. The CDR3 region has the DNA TGCGCCAGCAGCTTGGGAGGGGTCACGAGCGGGACTGAAGCTTTCTTT. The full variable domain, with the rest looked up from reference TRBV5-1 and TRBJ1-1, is KAGVTQTPRYLIKTRGQQVTLSCSPISGHRSVSWYQQTPGQGLQFLFEYFSETQRNKGNFPGRFSGRQFSNSRSEMNVSTLELGDSALYLCASSLGGVTSGTEAFFGQGTRLTVV.

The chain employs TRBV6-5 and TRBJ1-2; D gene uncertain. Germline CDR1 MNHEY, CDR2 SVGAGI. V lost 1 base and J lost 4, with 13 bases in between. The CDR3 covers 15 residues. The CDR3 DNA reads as TGTGCCAGCAGTTACTTTTCCCACGGCGGCTATGGCTACACCTTC. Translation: CASSYFSHGGYGYTF.

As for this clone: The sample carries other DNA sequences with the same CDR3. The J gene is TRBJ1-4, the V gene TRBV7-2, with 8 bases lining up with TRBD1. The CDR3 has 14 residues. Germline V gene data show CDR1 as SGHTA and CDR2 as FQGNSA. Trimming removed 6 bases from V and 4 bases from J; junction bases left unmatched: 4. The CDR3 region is CASSLDRVNEKLFF. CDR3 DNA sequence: TGTGCCAGCAGTCTGGACAGGGTTAATGAAAAACTGTTTTTT.

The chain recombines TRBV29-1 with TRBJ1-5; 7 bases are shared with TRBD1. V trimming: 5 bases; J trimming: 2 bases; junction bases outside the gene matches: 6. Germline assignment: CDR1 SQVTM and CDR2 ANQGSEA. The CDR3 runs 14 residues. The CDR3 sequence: CSVSRGVGNQPQHF. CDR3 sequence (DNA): TGCAGCGTTTCCAGGGGGGTAGGCAATCAGCCCCAGCATTTT.